This T cell receptor beta chain originates from a study of CD8+ T cells in alopecia areata (dated by TCRdb to 2016 to 2019). With regard to the full study: Treated patients were enrolled in an open-label pilot trial of oral tofacitinib, 5 to 10 mg twice daily, for moderate-to-severe alopecia areata. Patients received tofacitinib for 6 to 18 months and were then followed off drug for 6 months to check for delayed response and recurrence. The study used high-throughput TCRbeta sequencing to examine T cell clonal expansion in alopecia areata, in both the C3H/HeJ mouse model and human patients. On the human side, TCRbeta sequencing was run on scalp tissue and on sorted CD4+ and CD8+ peripheral blood T cells from healthy controls and from alopecia areata patients with either patchy or totalis/universalis disease. Biopsies were taken from tofacitinib-treated patients at baseline and at 4 and 24 weeks of treatment, and a later scalp biopsy was taken in several of the tofacitinib-treated patients. Scalp clonality was compared across normal scalp (n=4), patchy alopecia areata scalp (n=8), and alopecia totalis/universalis scalp (n=8). RNA was extracted with the PAXgene miRNA kit for fixed scalp, the miRNeasy kit for PBMCs, and the RNeasy kit for mouse skin. TCRbeta CDR3 regions were amplified by immunoSEQ multiplex PCR using 35 Vbeta forward and 13 Jbeta reverse primers. Summary of the overall study and its limitations: Shared TCR sequences between patients were less evident than in mice, which may be partly attributable to HLA diversity in the patient population. Higher clonality and more expanded CD8+ clones were observed in lesional scalp than in normal scalp, particularly in alopecia totalis/universalis, a finding suggestive of antigenic drive. Unlike mouse skin, where gammadelta T cells dominate, normal human skin contains resident alphabeta T cells that get sequenced too, which complicates analysis of the scalp TCR repertoire.

Receptors were amplified or captured by the immunoSEQ multiplex PCR assay. To provide template for TCR sequencing, every sample had RNA extracted and reverse transcribed into cDNA. SuperScript III was used to make first-strand cDNA, primed with a 2:1 mix of oligo-dT and random hexamers. A synthetic immune receptor repertoire was used to measure amplification bias, and any remaining bias was corrected computationally. Per the original workflow: Raw reads were preprocessed to remove errors, and CDR3 was defined by IMGT conventions from the conserved cysteine to phenylalanine. Clonality was calculated as 1 minus Shannon entropy normalized by log2 of the number of productive unique TCRs. CD4 or CD8 identity of scalp clones was inferred by cross-referencing scalp TCRbeta sequences with sorted blood CD4 and CD8 repertoires. TCRdb took this table from immuneACCESS and kept in-frame rearrangements with V and J called. Such tables lack part of the clones; where checked against another copy, unresolved V genes explain under half of the gap, and the rest is unexplained. The V and J calls and clone size come from that table; D and trimming were worked out from the DNA. Present in this sample are 150,000 or so clones, more than 40% of which were seen just once. About 6.4% of the sample belongs to the ten largest clones.

V is pared back by 7 bases and J by 4 bases, with 19 bases lying between the germline termini. CDR1 and CDR2, looked up from the germline V gene, are SQVTM and ANQGSEA. The CDR3 measures 15 amino acids from cysteine to phenylalanine. The read is trimmed to its CDR3 DNA, 45 bases read in frame from base 1. This clone was picked up a small number of times. This clone's antigen is unknown. Base-call qualities are not available, and no considerably larger clone is one nucleotide away. Peripheral blood and lesional scalp punch biopsies were obtained from patients with alopecia areata. PBMCs were isolated by density centrifugation and stained for CD3, CD4 and CD8, after which CD4+ and CD8+ T cells were sorted on a FACSAria.

Recombination linked TRBV29-1 to TRBJ2-2, with no D gene named confidently. Sequencing was done on a sample of CD4+ T cells sorted from blood. The origin of this receptor is a human donor with alopecia areata. The CDR3 has the sequence CSANRRTTGTGELFF. Here is the DNA: TGCAGCGCTAATCGGCGGACCACGGGCACCGGGGAGCTGTTTTTT.